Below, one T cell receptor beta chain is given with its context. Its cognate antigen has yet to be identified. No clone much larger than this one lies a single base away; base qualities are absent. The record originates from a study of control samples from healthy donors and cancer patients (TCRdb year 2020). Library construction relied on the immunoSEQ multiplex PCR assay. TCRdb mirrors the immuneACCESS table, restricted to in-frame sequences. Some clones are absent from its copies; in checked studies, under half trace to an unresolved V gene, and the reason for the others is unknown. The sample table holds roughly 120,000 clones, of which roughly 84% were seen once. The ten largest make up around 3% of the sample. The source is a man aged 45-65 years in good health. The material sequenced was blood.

CDR3 sequence: CAVGGPDVNTQYF. The nucleotide sequence is given as TGTGCCGTAGGGGGGCCAGACGTCAATACGCAGTATTTT. The chain couples TRBV6-5 to TRBJ2-3; the D call could be TRBD1 or TRBD2, with each sharing 6 bases. The CDR3 goes from the cysteine to the phenylalanine over 13 residues. The CDR3 DNA has 39 bases and is translated from base 1. V is reduced by 11 bases and J by 7 bases, leaving a spacing of 19 bases between them. For CDR1 and CDR2, the germline V gene lists MNHEY and SVGAGI.